These 10 T cell receptor beta chains originate from one sample sequenced in a study of T cell changes during pregnancy in multiple sclerosis. The protocol was immunoSEQ multiplex PCR, while the TCRdb copy is restricted to in-frame clones and leaves out a portion. The sample has over 90,000 clones, approximately 93% seen once; the top ten hold 0.99%. Sequences were derived from peripheral blood, sampled after pregnancy. The receptors shown here come from a female donor with multiple sclerosis, enrolled in a pregnancy study.

The rearrangement uses TRBV27 and TRBJ1-4; D unresolved. This CDR3 region has 14 residues. Germline V gives CDR1 MNHEY, CDR2 SMNVEV (reference sequence). V dropped 6 bases and J dropped 7 bases, with 15 bases sitting between them. The chain's CDR3 is CASSSLTDGEKLFF. The CDR3 bases are TGTGCCAGCAGCTCCTTGACTGATGGTGAAAAACTGTTTTTT. Supplemented by reference TRBV27 and TRBJ1-4, the full variable domain reads EAQVTQNPRYLITVTGKKLTVTCSQNMNHEYMSWYRQDPGLGLRQIYYSMNVEVTDKGDVPEGYKVSRKEKRNFPLILESPSPNQTSLYFCASSSLTDGEKLFFGSGTQLSVL.

The rearrangement links TRBV27 to TRBJ2-1, with 15 bases fitting TRBD2. CDR3 length: 19 residues. V lost 7 bases to trimming and J lost 2 bases; unmatched junction nucleotides: 12. Germline assignment: CDR1 MNHEY and CDR2 SMNVEV (reference sequence). CDR3 protein: CASTLRRTSGRAAYNEQFF. In DNA form, the CDR3 reads TGTGCCAGCACCCTCCGAAGGACTAGCGGGAGGGCTGCCTACAATGAGCAGTTCTTC.

This clone was observed a single time. The chain recombines TRBV6-4 with TRBJ1-5, with a possible D match to TRBD1 (6 bases). Germline loops: CDR1 MRHNA, CDR2 SNTAGT. This CDR3 contains 14 residues. Between the trimmed V and J ends, which lost 3 bases and 3 bases, there was a span of 9 bases. CDR3 amino acids: CASSEQGDNQPQHF. The CDR3 DNA follows: TGTGCCAGCAGTGAACAGGGAGACAATCAGCCCCAGCATTTT.

The chain links TRBV4-3 to TRBJ2-1, with 12 bases that match TRBD2. Germline assignment: CDR1 LGHNA and CDR2 YSLEER. The V segment lost 1 base and the J segment 1 base; nucleotides outside the gene matches: 2. This CDR3 has 17 amino acids. CDR3 region: CASSQGTSGISYNEQFF. CDR3 sequence (DNA): TGCGCCAGCAGCCAAGGGACTAGCGGGATTTCCTACAATGAGCAGTTCTTC.

The V call is TRBV20-1, the J call TRBJ2-3; D is unclear. V shed 4 bases and J shed 4 bases, with 6 bases lying between them. This CDR3 spans 11 amino acids. CDR1 DFQATT and CDR2 SNEGSKA come from the germline V gene (reference sequence). The CDR3 protein is CSATLADTQYF. In nucleotides, the CDR3 is TGCAGTGCTACCCTAGCAGATACGCAGTATTTT.

V usage is TRBV6-4 and J usage is TRBJ2-2, with D unclear. The CDR3 consists of 17 residues. From germline, CDR1 is MRHNA and CDR2 SNTAGT. Trimming left V 0 bases short and J 0 bases short, with 11 bases between. The CDR3, as DNA: TGTGCCAGCAGTGACTCCCCTCTACTAACGAACACCGGGGAGCTGTTTTTT. It encodes CASSDSPLLTNTGELFF.

The chain uses TRBV7-2 and TRBJ2-1; 8 nucleotides agree with TRBD1. The trim removed 7 bases at V and 4 bases at J, leaving 9 bases unmatched. This CDR3 spans 15 amino acids. Per germline, CDR1 SGHTA and CDR2 FQGNSA. CDR3 DNA sequence: TGTGCCAGCACCCGCCAGGGGGCTTTGTACAATGAGCAGTTCTTC. Its protein is CASTRQGALYNEQFF.

This sequence joins TRBV7-5 and TRBJ1-1. TRBV7-5 is flagged as a pseudogene. The CDR3 is 17 amino acids. In DNA form, the CDR3 reads TGTGTCAGAAGCTTAGTTAGGTTCGGCAGACTGAGCACTGAAGCTTTCTTT. This gives the protein CVRSLVRFGRLSTEAFF.

The chain employs TRBV5-1 and TRBJ2-7; 9 nucleotides align to TRBD2. After removal of 0 bases from V and 2 bases from J, the junction contained 3 bases not matched to a gene. CDR3 size: 15 residues. Germline V gene sequence: CDR1 SGHRS, CDR2 YFSETQ. Here the CDR3 reads CASSLGTSVAYEQYF. The CDR3 DNA reads TGCGCCAGCAGCTTGGGGACTAGCGTAGCCTACGAGCAGTACTTC.

The chain joins TRBV6-1 to TRBJ2-1, with D unresolved. The CDR3 spans 14 residues. The V gene's germline CDR1 is MNHNS and CDR2 SASEGT. CDR3: CGLLRHSSYNEQFF. The CDR3 coding sequence is TGTGGACTCCTTAGGCATTCCTCCTACAATGAGCAGTTCTTC.